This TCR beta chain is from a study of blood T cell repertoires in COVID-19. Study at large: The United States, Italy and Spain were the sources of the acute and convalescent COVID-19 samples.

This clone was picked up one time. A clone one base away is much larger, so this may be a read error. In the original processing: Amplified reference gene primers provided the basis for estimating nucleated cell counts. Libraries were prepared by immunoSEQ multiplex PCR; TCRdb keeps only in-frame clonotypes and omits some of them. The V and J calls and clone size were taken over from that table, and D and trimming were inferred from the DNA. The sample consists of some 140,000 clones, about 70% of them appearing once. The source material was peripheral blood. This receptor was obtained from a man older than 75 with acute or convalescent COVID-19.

CDR3 DNA: TGTGTCAGCTATCCTTCAGACCTCAGGGGGCGAAACTATGGCTACACCTTC. Protein: CVSYPSDLRGRNYGYTF. This rearrangement joins TRBV28 to TRBJ1-2; 8 bases agree with TRBD1. Germline assignment: CDR1 MDHEN and CDR2 SYDVKM. The CDR3 consists of 17 residues.